This TCR beta chain was found in a study of control samples from healthy donors and cancer patients. Here immunoSEQ multiplex PCR was the method, and the copy in TCRdb shows in-frame clones only, minus some. Of around 28,000 clones listed, roughly 93% are singletons. The sequenced sample consisted of PBMCs. The sequence was collected from a man in his forties or fifties with lung cancer.

The CDR3 reads CASSLVSSGANVLTF. The CDR3 DNA is TGTGCCAGCAGCTTAGTTAGCTCTGGGGCCAACGTCCTGACTTTC. The rearrangement links TRBV13 to TRBJ2-6; no definite D call. The CDR3 spans 15 residues. CDR1 and CDR2 from the germline V gene are PRHDT and FYEKMQ (reference sequence). The V and J ends lost 1 base and 0 bases respectively, with 4 bases between them.